This TCR beta chain was retrieved from a study of CD8 T cells in Susac syndrome. Overall study results and limits: The study recognized that its TCR sequencing and HLA analysis covered a relatively small number of individuals.

V lost 4 bases and J lost 3; bases outside the gene matches: 10. Germline V lookup: CDR1 SGHNT, CDR2 YYREEE (reference sequence). The CDR3 is made up of 15 amino acids. The T cells that were sequenced for TCR beta were CD8+ and CD4+ cells from blood. Comment on this clonotype: Its target is unknown.

RNA amounts of roughly 0.5 to 1 ug underwent reverse transcription with random hexamers. immunoSEQ multiplex PCR amplified TCR beta CDR3 across 54 Vbeta, 13 Jbeta. Each CDR3 protein gets one entry after TCRdb re-called the immunoSEQ multiplex PCR reads with MiXCR. The top ten hold 0.15% of the sample, which has about 150,000 distinct CDR3 sequences, 95% seen once. Sequenced material: CD8+ T cells from PBMCs. The chain combines TRBV5-4 with TRBJ2-7; 7 bases agree with TRBD1. This receptor was taken from a human donor with multiple sclerosis. CDR3 coding DNA: TGTGCCAGCAGCCCTGCTGGACAGGCGCTCTACGAGCAGTACGTC. It specifies CASSPAGQALYEQYV.